The T cell receptor beta chain described here comes from a study of blood T cell repertoires in COVID-19. Study overall: Acute and convalescent COVID-19 specimens originated in the United States, Italy and Spain. The analysed material was cDNA or gDNA that came from T cells, B-cell-depleted T cells, or PBMCs.

Per the study methods: Estimation of nucleated cell counts relied on the amplification of reference gene primers. Clones were sequenced by immunoSEQ multiplex PCR, and TCRdb holds only the in-frame ones, with some missing. V, J and clone size are taken as reported in that table, and D and trimming were inferred from the DNA itself. The sample has fewer than 25,000 clones, about nine tenths seen once. Per germline, CDR1 MDHEN and CDR2 SYDVKM. The CDR3 has 15 residues. V gave up 5 bases and J gave up 5 bases, with 18 bases separating them. The TCR originated in a man between 65 and 85 years old with acute or convalescent COVID-19. Sequenced: peripheral blood. The genes are TRBV28 and TRBJ1-2, with a tentative D call TRBD1 (6 bases). CDR3 residues: CASSLAQDRRYGYTF. The DNA for the CDR3 is TGTGCCAGCAGTCTGGCTCAGGACAGAAGATATGGCTACACCTTC.